This TCR beta chain derives from a study of T cell responses to AZD1222 COVID-19 vaccine. Study context: Second doses at about 4 or about 12 weeks were pooled.

Assay: immunoSEQ multiplex PCR; the TCRdb copy retains only in-frame clones and omits some. The data contain 130,000 or so clones, 89% of them singletons. CDR3 length equals 13 residues. Looked up from germline, CDR1 is MNHEY and CDR2 is SVGAGI. Findings of the study overall: Females outnumbered males among donors, who were mostly white British; clonal diversity was possibly underestimated.

This clone was picked up many times. The antigen remains undetermined. Relative to the germline gene, one junction end is altered; a read error may explain this. The clonotype was recovered from an adult in good health. Sequences were derived from peripheral blood, sampled on day 0 of AZD1222 vaccination. The genes are TRBV6-5 and TRBJ1-4, with TRBD1 matching over 8 bases. The CDR3 DNA reads as TGTGCCAGCAGCCTCGGGACAGGCTCCCGCCTTCGTTTT. It specifies CASSLGTGSRLRF.